One and the same sample provided the 18 T cell receptor beta chains below, sequenced in a study of cytomegalovirus exposure and HLA in healthy donors. The table came from immunoSEQ multiplex PCR; TCRdb's copy has only in-frame clones and leaves some out. The sample yields 71,000 or so clones, roughly 94% seen once. The sample taken for sequencing was PBMCs. The origin of the receptors is a woman younger than 30 in good health and CMV-seronegative.

The rearrangement joins TRBV5-6 to TRBJ2-3; 9 bases agree with TRBD2. Trimming cost V 4 bases and J 8 bases; bases outside gene matches: 14. CDR1 and CDR2 from the germline V gene are SGHDT and YYEEEE. The CDR3 sequence is 16 residues long. CDR3 amino acids: CASSPGTSSAFVTQYF. The CDR3 region has the DNA TGTGCCAGCAGCCCCGGGACTAGCAGCGCGTTTGTTACGCAGTATTTT.

This clone was counted once. This rearrangement joins TRBV7-2 to TRBJ1-4, with a tentative D call TRBD1 (6 bases). V was shortened by 2 bases and J by 6 bases, with 16 bases between the two germline ends. Germline loops: CDR1 SGHTA, CDR2 FQGNSA. The CDR3 is made up of 16 amino acids. CDR3 DNA sequence: TGTGCCAGCAGCTTATTTCACAGGGTGGGGGATGAAAAACTGTTTTTT. This codes for CASSLFHRVGDEKLFF.

The chain links TRBV19 to TRBJ2-2, with D tentatively TRBD1 (6 bases). Looked up from germline, CDR1 is LNHDA and CDR2 is SQIVND (reference sequence). With 1 base removed from V and 3 bases from J, the gap between germline ends came to 12 bases. The CDR3 sequence is 16 residues long. In nucleotides, the CDR3 is TGTGCCAGTAGTATAGTTCGGACAGAATACACCGGGGAGCTGTTTTTT. It specifies CASSIVRTEYTGELFF.

CDR3 in DNA: TGTGCCAGCAGTACGGGACAGGGGACGAACACTGAAGCTTTCTTT. Translation gives CASSTGQGTNTEAFF. The chain carries TRBV6-6 and TRBJ1-1, with 10 bases matching TRBD1. CDR3 length: 15 residues. In germline, CDR1 is MNHNY, CDR2 SVGAGI (reference sequence). V lost 5 bases, J lost 1 base, and 4 bases stayed unmatched.

The chain couples TRBV11-3 to TRBJ2-7, with D perhaps matching TRBD1 (7 bases). This CDR3 is built from 14 residues. The V and J ends lost 5 bases and 3 bases respectively, with 14 bases between them. Germline CDR1 and CDR2: SGHNT and YENEEA. CDR3 coding DNA: TGTGCCAGCAGCGGTGGTCAGGGGGGCTACGAGCAGTACTTC. This sequence encodes CASSGGQGGYEQYF.

The chain joins TRBV7-9 to TRBJ2-5; 7 bases align to TRBD1. The CDR3 totals 15 residues. Germline V gene data show CDR1 as SEHNR and CDR2 as FQNEAQ (reference sequence). V was pared by 4 bases and J by 5 bases, with 10 bases of the junction left unmatched. The CDR3 DNA is TGTGCCAGCAGCTCCAGGGACAGCCCCCGGGAGACCCAGTACTTC. Translation gives CASSSRDSPRETQYF.

The CDR3 here is CASSSGPGQGQQPQHF. The CDR3 coding sequence is TGTGCCAGCAGCTCGGGGCCAGGACAGGGTCAACAGCCCCAGCATTTT. This chain joins TRBV5-4 and TRBJ1-5, with TRBD1 matching 8 bases. V lost 3 bases, J lost 7 bases, and 12 bases stayed unmatched. This CDR3 spans 16 amino acids. CDR1 and CDR2 (germline): SGHNT, YYREEE (reference sequence).

V and J are TRBV29-1 and TRBJ2-2, with a weak D call TRBD1 (5 bases). V lost 4 bases and J lost 5, with 11 bases in between. Per germline, CDR1 SQVTM and CDR2 ANQGSEA. The CDR3 loop spans 13 amino acids. The CDR3 sequence: CSVVQGATGELFF. The CDR3 DNA is TGCAGCGTTGTTCAAGGGGCGACCGGGGAGCTGTTTTTT.

This clone was counted many times. The chain links TRBV7-8 to TRBJ2-7; D not certain. Germline CDR1 reads SGHVS; CDR2 reads FQNEAQ. V lost 5 bases and J 5 bases, leaving 13 bases between the germline ends. The CDR3 is 13 amino acids. The CDR3 nucleotides are TGTGCCAGCAGCCCCCCCCGCCGGGACGAGCAGTACTTC. Translating it yields CASSPPRRDEQYF.

The chain uses TRBV6-6 and TRBJ2-7, with 10 bases fitting TRBD2. Germline trimming cut 5 bases from V and 6 bases from J; bases unmatched to any gene: 7. The CDR3 totals 14 residues. Germline loops: CDR1 MNHNY, CDR2 SVGAGI (reference sequence). The CDR3 DNA reads TGTGCCAGCAGTACTAGCGGGGAAAGAGGCGAGCAGTACTTC. Protein: CASSTSGERGEQYF.

The chain employs TRBV7-2 and TRBJ1-5, with D unclear. Trimming cost V 1 base and J 2 bases, with 9 bases left between them. CDR1 and CDR2 from the germline V gene are SGHTA and FQGNSA. This CDR3 region has 15 residues. CDR3 amino acids: CASSLGAHRNQPQHF. CDR3 nucleotides: TGTGCCAGCAGCTTAGGGGCCCATCGCAATCAGCCCCAGCATTTT. Full variable domain (missing parts from reference TRBV7-2 and TRBJ1-5): GAGVSQSPSNKVTEKGKDVELRCDPISGHTALYWYRQSLGQGLEFLIYFQGNSAPDKSGLPSDRFSAERTGGSVSTLTIQRTQQEDSAVYLCASSLGAHRNQPQHFGDGTRLSIL.

This chain uses TRBV6-4 with TRBJ2-7; 7 nucleotides align to TRBD2. CDR1 and CDR2 from the germline V gene are MRHNA and SNTAGT. This CDR3 has 15 residues. The junction had 10 bases not matched to a gene; V was cut back by 3 bases and J by 5 bases. DNA for the CDR3: TGTGCCAGCAGTGATGTCGGGAGGAAATGGGACGAGCAGTACTTC. Its translation is CASSDVGRKWDEQYF.

This rearrangement joins TRBV19 to TRBJ2-1; 7 positions match TRBD1. The V gene's germline CDR1 is LNHDA and CDR2 SQIVND (reference sequence). The CDR3 loop spans 13 amino acids. Losses at the gene ends were 2 bases for V and 9 bases for J; bases not matched to a gene: 4. The CDR3 protein is CASSILGTVEQFF. DNA of the CDR3: TGTGCCAGTAGTATATTAGGGACAGTTGAGCAGTTCTTC.

This clone has a single count. The J gene is TRBJ1-1, the V gene TRBV9, with 9 bases that match TRBD1. The CDR3 length is 13 residues. CDR1 and CDR2 from the germline V gene are SGDLS and YYNGEE. The trim removed 4 bases at V and 5 bases at J, leaving 3 bases unmatched. CDR3 sequence: CASSTDRGTEAFF. The CDR3 DNA reads as TGTGCCAGCAGCACAGACAGGGGGACTGAAGCTTTCTTT.

V is TRBV27 and J is TRBJ2-3; D gene ambiguous. Germline V gene sequence: CDR1 MNHEY, CDR2 SMNVEV (reference sequence). Trimming took off 8 bases at V and 1 base at J, with 13 bases between the two ends. The CDR3 totals 14 residues. In nucleotides, the CDR3 is TGTGCCAGCTCCGCCCTACGAGGCACAGATACGCAGTATTTT. It translates to CASSALRGTDTQYF.

The rearrangement links TRBV29-1 to TRBJ2-5; no clear D. Trimming took off 5 bases at V and 5 bases at J, with 12 bases between the two ends. Looked up from germline, CDR1 is SQVTM and CDR2 is ANQGSEA. The CDR3 is 12 residues long. CDR3 in DNA: TGCAGCGTTCCTCTCTACGAGGAGACCCAGTACTTC. Translated, it gives CSVPLYEETQYF.

The gene calls are TRBV7-8 and TRBJ1-1; 10 bases align to TRBD1. J was trimmed by 5 bases and V by 5 bases; bases with no gene match: 5. The CDR3 loop spans 14 amino acids. CDR1 is SGHVS, CDR2 FQNEAQ, per germline. The CDR3 is CASSPGTGATEAFF. The CDR3 DNA sequence: TGTGCCAGCAGCCCCGGGACAGGGGCGACTGAAGCTTTCTTT.

The V gene is TRBV6-1, the J gene TRBJ1-5; D is uncertain. Germline assignment: CDR1 MNHNS and CDR2 SASEGT. Deletions cut 1 base from V and 2 bases from J, with 6 bases between. The CDR3 has 14 residues. The CDR3 reads CASSEDLGNQPQHF. DNA for the CDR3: TGTGCCAGCAGTGAAGATCTAGGCAATCAGCCCCAGCATTTT.